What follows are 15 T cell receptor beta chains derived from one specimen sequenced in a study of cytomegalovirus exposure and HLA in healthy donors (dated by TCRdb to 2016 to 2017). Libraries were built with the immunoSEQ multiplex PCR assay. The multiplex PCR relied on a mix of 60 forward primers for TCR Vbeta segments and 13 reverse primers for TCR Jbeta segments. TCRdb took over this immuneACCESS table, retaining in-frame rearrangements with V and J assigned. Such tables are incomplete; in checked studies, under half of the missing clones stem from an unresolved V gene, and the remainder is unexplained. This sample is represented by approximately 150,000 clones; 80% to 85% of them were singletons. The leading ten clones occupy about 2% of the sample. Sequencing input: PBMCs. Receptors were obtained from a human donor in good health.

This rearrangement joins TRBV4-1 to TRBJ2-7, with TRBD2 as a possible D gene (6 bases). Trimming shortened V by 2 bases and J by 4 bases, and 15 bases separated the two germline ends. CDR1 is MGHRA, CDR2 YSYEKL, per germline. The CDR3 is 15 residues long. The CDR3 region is CASSQRTEGRYEQYF. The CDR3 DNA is TGCGCCAGCAGCCAAAGGACGGAGGGCCGGTACGAGCAGTACTTC.

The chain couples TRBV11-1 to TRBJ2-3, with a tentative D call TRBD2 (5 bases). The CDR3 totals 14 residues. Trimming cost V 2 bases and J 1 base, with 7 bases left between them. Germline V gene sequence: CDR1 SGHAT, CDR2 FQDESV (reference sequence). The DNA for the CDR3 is TGTGCCAGCAGCTTATGGGGAGGCACAGATACGCAGTATTTT. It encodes CASSLWGGTDTQYF.

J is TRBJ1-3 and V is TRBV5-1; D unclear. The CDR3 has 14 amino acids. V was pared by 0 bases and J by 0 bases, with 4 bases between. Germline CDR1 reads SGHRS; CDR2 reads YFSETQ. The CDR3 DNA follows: TGCGCCAGCAGCTTGGAGAGCTCTGGAAACACCATATATTTT. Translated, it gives CASSLESSGNTIYF.

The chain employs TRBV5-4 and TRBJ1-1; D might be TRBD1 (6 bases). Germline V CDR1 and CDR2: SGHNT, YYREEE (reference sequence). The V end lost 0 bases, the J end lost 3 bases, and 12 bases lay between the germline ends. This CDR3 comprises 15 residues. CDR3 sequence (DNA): TGTGCCAGCAGCTTGGTTACAGGGAGGGACACTGAAGCTTTCTTT. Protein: CASSLVTGRDTEAFF. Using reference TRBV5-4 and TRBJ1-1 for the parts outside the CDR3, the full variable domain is ETGVTQSPTHLIKTRGQQVTLRCSSQSGHNTVSWYQQALGQGPQFIFQYYREEENGRGNFPPRFSGLQFPNYSSELNVNALELDDSALYLCASSLVTGRDTEAFFGQGTRLTVV.

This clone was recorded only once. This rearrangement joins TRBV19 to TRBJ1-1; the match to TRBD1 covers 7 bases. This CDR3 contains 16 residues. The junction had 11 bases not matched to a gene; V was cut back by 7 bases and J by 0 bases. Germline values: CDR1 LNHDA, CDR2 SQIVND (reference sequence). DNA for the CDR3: TGTGCCAGTACCCCGCGGGACAGCTTTTTGAACACTGAAGCTTTCTTT. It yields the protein CASTPRDSFLNTEAFF.

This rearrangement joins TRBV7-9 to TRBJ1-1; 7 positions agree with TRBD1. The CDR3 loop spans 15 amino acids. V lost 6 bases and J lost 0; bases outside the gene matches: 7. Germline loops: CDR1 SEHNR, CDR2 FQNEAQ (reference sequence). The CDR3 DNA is TGTGCCAGCAGTTCGGGACAGACCATGAACACTGAAGCTTTCTTT. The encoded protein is CASSSGQTMNTEAFF.

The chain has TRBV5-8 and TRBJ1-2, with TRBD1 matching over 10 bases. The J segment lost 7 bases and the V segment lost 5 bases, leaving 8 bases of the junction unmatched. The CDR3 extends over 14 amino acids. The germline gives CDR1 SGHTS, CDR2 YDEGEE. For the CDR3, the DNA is TGTGCCAGCAGTTTACATGGGACAGGGGTTGGCTACACCTTC. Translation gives CASSLHGTGVGYTF.

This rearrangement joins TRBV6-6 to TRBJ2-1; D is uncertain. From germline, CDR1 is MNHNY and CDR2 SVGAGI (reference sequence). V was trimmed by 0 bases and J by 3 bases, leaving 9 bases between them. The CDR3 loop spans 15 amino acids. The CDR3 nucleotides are TGTGCCAGCAGTTACTCTAAGAGCCTCTACAATGAGCAGTTCTTC. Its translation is CASSYSKSLYNEQFF.

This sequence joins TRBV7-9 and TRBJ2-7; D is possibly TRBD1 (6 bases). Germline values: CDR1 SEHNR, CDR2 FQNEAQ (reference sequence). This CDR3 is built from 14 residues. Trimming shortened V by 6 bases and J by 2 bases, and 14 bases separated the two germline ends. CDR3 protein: CASSSPGDPYEQYF. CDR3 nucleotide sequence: TGTGCCAGCAGTTCCCCAGGGGATCCCTACGAGCAGTACTTC.

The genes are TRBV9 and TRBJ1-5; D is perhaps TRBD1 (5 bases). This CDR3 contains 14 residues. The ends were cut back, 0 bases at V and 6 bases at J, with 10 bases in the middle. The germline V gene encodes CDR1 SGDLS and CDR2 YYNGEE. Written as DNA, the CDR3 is TGTGCCAGCAGCGTAGGTGGGAGGGGTCAGCCCCAGCATTTT. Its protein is CASSVGGRGQPQHF.

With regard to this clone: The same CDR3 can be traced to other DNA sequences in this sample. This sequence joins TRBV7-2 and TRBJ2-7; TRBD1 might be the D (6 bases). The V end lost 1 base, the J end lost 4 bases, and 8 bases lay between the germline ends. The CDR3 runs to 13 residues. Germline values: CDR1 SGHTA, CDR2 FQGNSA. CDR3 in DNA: TGTGCCAGCAGCTTAGATAGGGGGTACGAGCAGTACTTC. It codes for CASSLDRGYEQYF. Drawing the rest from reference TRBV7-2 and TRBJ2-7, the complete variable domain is GAGVSQSPSNKVTEKGKDVELRCDPISGHTALYWYRQSLGQGLEFLIYFQGNSAPDKSGLPSDRFSAERTGGSVSTLTIQRTQQEDSAVYLCASSLDRGYEQYFGPGTRLTVT.

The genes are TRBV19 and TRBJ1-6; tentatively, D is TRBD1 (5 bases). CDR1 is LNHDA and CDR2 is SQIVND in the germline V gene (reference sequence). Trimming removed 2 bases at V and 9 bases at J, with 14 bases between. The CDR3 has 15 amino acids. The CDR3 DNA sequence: TGTGCCAGTAGTATAACAGGAGAACTCAGTTCACCCCTCCACTTT. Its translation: CASSITGELSSPLHF.

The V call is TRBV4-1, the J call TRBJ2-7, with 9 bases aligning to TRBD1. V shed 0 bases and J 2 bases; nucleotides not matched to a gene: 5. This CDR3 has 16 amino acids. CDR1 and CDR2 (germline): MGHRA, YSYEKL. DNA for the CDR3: TGCGCCAGCAGCCAAGATGCCGACAGGGGGGCCTACGAGCAGTACTTC. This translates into CASSQDADRGAYEQYF.

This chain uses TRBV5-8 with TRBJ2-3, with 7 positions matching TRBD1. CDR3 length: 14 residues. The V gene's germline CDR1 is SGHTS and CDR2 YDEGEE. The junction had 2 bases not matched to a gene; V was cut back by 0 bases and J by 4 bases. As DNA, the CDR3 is TGTGCCAGCAGCTTGGGGCAGGGGGCAGATACGCAGTATTTT. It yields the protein CASSLGQGADTQYF.

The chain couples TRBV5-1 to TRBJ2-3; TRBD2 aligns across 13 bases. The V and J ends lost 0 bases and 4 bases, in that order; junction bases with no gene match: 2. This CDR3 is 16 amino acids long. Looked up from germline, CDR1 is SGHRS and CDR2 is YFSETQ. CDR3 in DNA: TGCGCCAGCAGCTTGGGGACTAGCGGGGGATCAGATACGCAGTATTTT. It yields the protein CASSLGTSGGSDTQYF.